The source of this T cell receptor (beta chain) is a study of read filtering for tumor transcriptome and immune sequencing (dated by TCRdb to 2020 to 2022). At the level of the whole study: The cohort was composed of more than 16 male and some 15 female patients, with a mean age of about 68 years and an age range of roughly 45 to 80. Using the same bone marrow samples, the study ran both targeted immune repertoire sequencing and bulk whole-transcriptome sequencing and then compared the TCR repertoires from each method. Per sample, about 4.05 to 10.27 million TCR-region mapped reads were obtained with IR-seq, compared with only about 80 to 1273 with RNA-seq. By revised international staging, 8 or 9 patients were R-ISS I, roughly 17 were R-ISS II and about 7 were R-ISS III. One main goal was a read-filtering strategy for immune repertoire data, in particular deciding whether clonotypes backed by only one read should be removed. After DNase treatment, whole-transcriptome libraries were prepared using the TruSeq RNA Access Library Prep Kit. Broader findings and caveats from the paper: Clonotypes were captured by IR-seq at much higher depth and more reliably than by RNA-seq, and smaller IR-seq throughput was sufficient for identification of most shared clonotypes. The sorted CD138-negative fraction was composed of a mixed bone marrow immune population rather than of purified T cells. Single-read clonotypes made up roughly 82% of clonotypes but only roughly 3.5% of total reads in IR-seq, compared with roughly 70% of clonotypes and roughly 40% of reads in RNA-seq. When single-read clonotypes were removed, the proportions of shared clonotypes in IR-seq and RNA-seq correlated more strongly.

Each patient had bone marrow sampled at the time of active disease. Ficoll-Hypaque density gradient centrifugation was used to isolate bone marrow mononuclear cells. Myeloma plasma cells were removed and CD138-negative cells were obtained by negative selection following labeling with CD138 magnetic microbeads on a MACS separator. Purity of the isolated cells was checked by flow cytometry on an Attune NxT using CD138 antibodies. Total RNA was extracted with TRIzol reagent and quantified with a NanoDrop spectrophotometer. Paired RNA-seq and IR-seq were performed on the CD138-negative bone marrow sample of each patient. The Immunoverse kit was used to build TCR libraries from 400 to 500 ng RNA, with molecular barcoded adaptors covering alpha/delta and beta/gamma chains. The same RNA used for transcriptome sequencing was used for TCR library preparation. Sequencing of the TCR libraries was done on an Illumina HiSeq 4000 with 2 x 150 cycles. The paper's data handling went like this. MiXCR aligned TCR reads to human V, D, J and C references and assembled the aligned reads into CDR3 clonotypes, with quality filtering and error correction included. The tcR package in R was used for analysis of clonotype counts and gene usage diversity. Raw mapping reads were checked after the RNA-seq reads had been mapped by STAR aligner version 2.5.3a onto the human GRCh37 genome. IR-seq fastq files were randomly downsampled with Seqtk 1.3 to test the effect of sequencing depth on detected clonotypes. TCRdb reprocessed the public reads (quality trimming at Q25 with fastp, clone calling with MiXCR) and kept in-frame beta chains. Merged by CDR3 protein, the rows form single entries marked with the most common genes and DNA. The V and J calls and clone size come from TCRdb's table, not from the authors' own analysis. This sample comprises over 50,000 distinct CDR3 sequences, roughly 19% of them detected only once. The ten top clones hold approximately 10% of the sample.

This clonotype was counted many times. Its antigen target is currently unknown. The record has no base qualities; no much larger clone is one base away. Specimen: a population of CD138-negative cells sorted from bone marrow. The cell subset or site label corresponds to: bone marrow mononuclear cells depleted of CD138+ plasma/myeloma cells by negative magnetic selection. This TCR was sampled from a donor aged 40 or over with multiple myeloma.

The CDR3 sequence is CASSPAGASGNEQFF. At the DNA level, the sequence is TGTGCCAGCAGCCCAGCGGGAGCCTCCGGGAATGAGCAGTTCTTC. The rearranged segments are TRBV7-3 and TRBJ2-1, with TRBD2 matching 8 junction bases. The CDR3 starts with the cysteine, ends with the phenylalanine, and has 15 residues. CDR3 DNA only is kept here, 45 bases in frame from base 1. From the germline V gene, CDR1 is SGHTA and CDR2 is FQGTGA. The junction shows trimming of 5 bases on V and 7 bases on J, and the gene matches do not reach 10 bases of it.